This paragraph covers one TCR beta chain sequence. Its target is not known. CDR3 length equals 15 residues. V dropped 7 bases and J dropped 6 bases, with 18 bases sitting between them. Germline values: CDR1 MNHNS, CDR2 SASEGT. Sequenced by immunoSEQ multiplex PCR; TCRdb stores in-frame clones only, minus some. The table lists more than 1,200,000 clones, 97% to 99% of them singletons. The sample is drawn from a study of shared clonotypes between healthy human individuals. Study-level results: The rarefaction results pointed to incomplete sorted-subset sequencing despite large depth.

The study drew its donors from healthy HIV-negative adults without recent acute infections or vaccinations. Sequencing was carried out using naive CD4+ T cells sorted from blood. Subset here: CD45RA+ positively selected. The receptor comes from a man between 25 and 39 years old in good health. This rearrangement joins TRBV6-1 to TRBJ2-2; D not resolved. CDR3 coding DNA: TGTGCCAGCATAGGCCCACCACGGATCTCCGGGGAGCTGTTTTTT. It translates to CASIGPPRISGELFF.